This record concerns one TCR beta chain sequence. Its cognate antigen is unknown. The data are from a study of CXCR3-negative and CXCR3-positive naive CD8 T cells. Findings of the study overall: CXCR3 expression partially decreased after cryopreservation; most assays used fresh PBMCs. Naive CXCR3-negative and CXCR3-positive cells had similar TRBV-TRBJ usage; memory differed. Compared with CXCR3-negative naive cells, CXCR3-positive naive cells showed more hydrophobic TRB CDR3s.

The CDR3 has 11 amino acids. In germline, CDR1 is SQVTM, CDR2 ANQGSEA. The authors prepared UMI-labeled TRB cDNA libraries by 5' RACE. TCRdb reworked the 5' RACE reads into one entry per CDR3 protein, no DNA. In total, the table holds around 96,000 distinct CDR3 sequences. The sample comprised naive CXCR3- CD8+ T cells from blood. Subset here: CD45RO-CCR7+CD27+CD95- naive CD8+ T cells lacking CXCR3 (TNR3-). This chain uses TRBV29-1 with TRBJ2-7. This receptor was identified in a human donor in good health. Some clones in this sample may be carry-over from other donors' samples. CDR3 region: CSVEDKAEQYF.